These T cell receptor beta chains were read from a single sample in a study of blood T cells in healthy people across ages. From the 5' RACE reads, TCRdb called clonotypes with MiXCR, one entry per CDR3 protein. The data contain approximately 1,100,000 distinct CDR3 sequences, more than 35% of them seen just once; the ten biggest clones take up about 20%. The sample was blood. The source of these receptors is a woman aged 60-75 years in good health. The conserved cysteine and the conserved F or W are not part of the CDR3 here. Each record gives: V gene, J gene, CDR3 protein.

TRBV3-1	TRBJ2-5	ASSQGLSQETQY
TRBV27	TRBJ1-1	ASSRPDSYTEAF
TRBV11-2	TRBJ2-7	ASSSPYRTGGSYEQY
TRBV30	TRBJ1-1	AWSVRGRGRTEAF
TRBV29-1	TRBJ2-7	SVDREGYEQY
TRBV3-1	TRBJ2-7	ASSQEGGLNEQY
TRBV7-3	TRBJ2-6	ASSYGFSGANVLT
TRBV28	TRBJ2-1	ASSFLSAAGNWEQF
TRBV4-1	TRBJ1-2	ASSQEIGQPVNYGYT
TRBV4-2	TRBJ2-7	ASSQDWQPYEQY
TRBV4-2	TRBJ2-7	ASSQEAWGLDEQY
TRBV11-2	TRBJ2-5	ASSFGEGIETQY
TRBV12-3/TRBV12-4	TRBJ2-5	ASRVSGGYQETQY
TRBV4-1	TRBJ2-3	ASSQVSFALAGEYTQY
TRBV7-9	TRBJ2-1	ASSLRGDDNEQF
TRBV6-4	TRBJ2-7	ARRMGQGQSYEQY